The 32 T cell receptor beta chains below come from one sample, sequenced in a study of blood T cell repertoires in COVID-19. The data were produced by immunoSEQ multiplex PCR, yet TCRdb's version contains in-frame clones alone and is incomplete. The repertoire holds roughly 180,000 clones, with roughly 85% as singletons. Sample: peripheral blood. Receptor source: an older woman with acute or convalescent COVID-19.

The chain is built from TRBV12-5 and TRBJ2-1, with a possible D match to TRBD2 (6 bases). This CDR3 has 12 amino acids. In germline, CDR1 is LGHNT, CDR2 FRNRAP. V gave up 1 base and J gave up 11 bases, with 9 bases separating them. The CDR3 nucleotides read TGTGCTAGTGGTTTGGCGGGACTCAAGCAGTTCTTC. This gives the protein CASGLAGLKQFF.

CDR3 sequence (DNA): TGTGCCAGCATTCCGACAGGGAATTGGCAGCCCCAGCATTTT. The encoded protein is CASIPTGNWQPQHF. V is TRBV6-5 and J is TRBJ1-5; TRBD1 aligns across 7 bases. The CDR3 extends over 14 amino acids. The junction had 10 bases not matched to a gene; V was cut back by 7 bases and J by 7 bases. Germline CDR1 reads MNHEY; CDR2 reads SVGAGI.

This clone appeared a single time. CDR3 coding DNA: TGTGCCAGTAGTCCCGACGCGGGGAGGGGTAATGAAAAACTGTTTTTT. Protein: CASSPDAGRGNEKLFF. This sequence joins TRBV19 and TRBJ1-4; D is perhaps TRBD1 (5 bases). The V end was cut by 5 bases, the J end by 4 bases, with 17 bases between. Germline values: CDR1 LNHDA, CDR2 SQIVND (reference sequence). This CDR3 has 16 amino acids.

V is TRBV4-2 and J is TRBJ2-1; 16 bases agree with TRBD2. After removal of 3 bases from V and 7 bases from J, the junction contained 12 bases not matched to a gene. Germline lookup yields CDR1 LGHNA and CDR2 YNFKEQ. This CDR3 comprises 19 residues. The DNA of the CDR3 is TGTGCCAGCAGCCAGGAAGGGACTAGCGGGAGGGCCGGGGGGAATGAGCAGTTCTTC. This encodes CASSQEGTSGRAGGNEQFF.

This rearrangement joins TRBV5-8 to TRBJ1-1, with a weak D call TRBD1 (5 bases). CDR1 SGHTS and CDR2 YDEGEE come from the germline V gene. This CDR3 region has 14 residues. Deletions cut 2 bases from V and 0 bases from J, with 8 bases between. The CDR3 region is CASSFRQLNTEAFF. The CDR3 coding sequence is TGTGCCAGCAGCTTCCGACAGCTGAACACTGAAGCTTTCTTT.

The rearrangement links TRBV5-1 to TRBJ2-2, with D maybe TRBD1 (6 bases). Germline CDR1 SGHRS, CDR2 YFSETQ. The germline V and J ends were trimmed by 2 bases and 2 bases, with 10 bases remaining between them. The CDR3 covers 15 residues. CDR3 protein: CASSLQGYNTGELFF. In nucleotides, the CDR3 is TGCGCCAGCAGCTTACAGGGATACAACACCGGGGAGCTGTTTTTT.

The gene calls are TRBV30 and TRBJ2-6, with 7 bases lining up with TRBD1. Trimming removed 0 bases from V and 2 bases from J; junction bases left unmatched: 10. CDR3 length: 18 amino acids. The germline V gene has CDR1 GTSNPN and CDR2 SVGIG (reference sequence). CDR3 in amino acids: CAWSVLWDRGAGANVLTF. CDR3 coding DNA: TGTGCCTGGAGTGTACTTTGGGACAGAGGGGCTGGGGCCAACGTCCTGACTTTC.

Concerning this clone: The sample has other DNA sequences that encode this CDR3 too. The chain couples TRBV27 to TRBJ1-1; the D gene is possibly TRBD1 (6 bases). The germline V and J ends were trimmed by 3 bases and 4 bases, with 6 bases remaining between them. Germline V gives CDR1 MNHEY, CDR2 SMNVEV (reference sequence). CDR3 size: 12 residues. CDR3 in DNA: TGTGCCAGCAGTTTCAGGGGCACTGAAGCTTTCTTT. Amino acids: CASSFRGTEAFF.

V is TRBV7-6 and J is TRBJ1-5; D is perhaps TRBD1 (5 bases). This CDR3 spans 13 amino acids. The V gene's germline CDR1 is SGHVS and CDR2 FNYEAQ. V was shortened by 5 bases and J by 8 bases, with 13 bases between the two germline ends. CDR3 in amino acids: CASSAGPRKPQHF. For the CDR3, the DNA is TGTGCCAGCAGCGCGGGGCCTCGTAAGCCCCAGCATTTT.

The chain combines TRBV9 with TRBJ2-1, with TRBD2 matching over 11 bases. The CDR3 has 16 residues. CDR1 is SGDLS and CDR2 is YYNGEE in the germline V gene. The J segment lost 5 bases and the V segment lost 2 bases, leaving 6 bases of the junction unmatched. Here the CDR3 DNA reads TGTGCCAGCAGCGTGTCCTCGGGACTAGCGGACAATGAGCAGTTCTTC. It encodes CASSVSSGLADNEQFF.

J is TRBJ2-5 and V is TRBV5-1; 13 nucleotides match TRBD2. CDR3 length equals 18 residues. Germline CDR1 SGHRS, CDR2 YFSETQ. J gave up 2 bases and V 4 bases, and 11 bases lay outside the gene matches. DNA of the CDR3: TGCGCCAGCAGCGAAGGGACTAGCGGGACGGGGGGACAAGAGACCCAGTACTTC. It specifies CASSEGTSGTGGQETQYF.

V is TRBV4-1 and J is TRBJ1-1, with D possibly TRBD1 on 5 matching bases. CDR3 length equals 13 residues. Deletions cut 4 bases from V and 4 bases from J, with 10 bases between. Germline lookup yields CDR1 MGHRA and CDR2 YSYEKL. CDR3 in amino acids: CASSPWGGTEAFF. The DNA for the CDR3 is TGCGCCAGCAGCCCCTGGGGGGGCACTGAAGCTTTCTTT.

The J gene is TRBJ1-2, the V gene TRBV6-5, with 8 bases matching TRBD1. Germline CDR1 MNHEY, CDR2 SVGAGI. Trimming took 6 bases from V and 4 from J; bases not matched to a gene: 4. CDR3 length equals 13 residues. The CDR3 loop reads CASRWTGTYGYTF. CDR3 nucleotide sequence: TGTGCCAGCAGGTGGACAGGGACCTATGGCTACACCTTC.

CDR3 in amino acids: CASQTPLEQFF. The CDR3 DNA sequence: TGTGCCAGCCAGACACCCCTCGAGCAGTTCTTC. The chain carries TRBV6-5 and TRBJ2-1; the D is unclear. The V and J ends lost 8 bases and 10 bases respectively, with 12 bases between them. In germline, CDR1 is MNHEY, CDR2 SVGAGI. This CDR3 is built from 11 residues.

This chain uses TRBV28 with TRBJ1-1, with D possibly being TRBD1 (6 bases). This CDR3 comprises 13 residues. Germline-derived CDR1 and CDR2 are MDHEN and SYDVKM. V was cut by 10 bases and J by 4 bases, with 16 bases left in between. The DNA for the CDR3 is TGTGCCACATATAGACAGGCCCCCACTGAAGCTTTCTTT. Translated: CATYRQAPTEAFF.

Regarding this clone: Germline and junction disagree at one end, which may indicate a read error. The rearrangement links TRBV7-7 to TRBJ2-1, with TRBD2 matching over 10 bases. Germline assignment: CDR1 SSHAT and CDR2 FNYEAQ (reference sequence). The CDR3 loop spans 17 amino acids. CDR3 nucleotide sequence: TGTGCTAGCAGCCCGGGGGGAGCGGGAGGGGGCTTCAATGAGCAGTTCTTC. Its translation is CASSPGGAGGGFNEQFF.

This sequence joins TRBV5-8 and TRBJ1-2; TRBD1 aligns across 8 bases. After removal of 0 bases from V and 5 bases from J, the junction contained 6 bases not matched to a gene. This CDR3 comprises 15 residues. Germline assignment: CDR1 SGHTS and CDR2 YDEGEE. The CDR3 nucleotides are TGTGCCAGCAGCTTGGTCCGGGACAGGCCATATGGCTACACCTTC. It translates to CASSLVRDRPYGYTF. Filled out from reference TRBV5-8 and TRBJ1-2, the complete variable domain reads EAGVTQSPTHLIKTRGQQATLRCSPISGHTSVYWYQQALGLGLQFLLWYDEGEERNRGNFPPRFSGRQFPNYSSELNVNALELEDSALYLCASSLVRDRPYGYTFGSGTRLTVV.

This clone was seen more than once but under ten times. The genes are TRBV28 and TRBJ1-2; 7 bases agree with TRBD1. This CDR3 has 14 residues. Trimming took 7 bases from V and 4 from J; bases not matched to a gene: 9. Looked up from germline, CDR1 is MDHEN and CDR2 is SYDVKM. In DNA form, the CDR3 reads TGTGCCAGCAACCCCGGACAGGTTGGCTATGGCTACACCTTC. Residues: CASNPGQVGYGYTF.

The table lists this clone with a count of one. The chain combines TRBV28 with TRBJ1-2; D is perhaps TRBD1 (5 bases). Germline values: CDR1 MDHEN, CDR2 SYDVKM. The V end was cut by 6 bases, the J end by 7 bases, with 15 bases between. There are 13 residues in the CDR3. CDR3 nucleotide sequence: TGTGCCAGCAGAGTTGGGCAGGGTGGTGGCTACACCTTC. Translating gives CASRVGQGGGYTF.

The J gene is TRBJ1-2, the V gene TRBV28; D uncertain. Between the trimmed V and J ends, which lost 0 bases and 8 bases, there was a span of 16 bases. Per the germline V gene, CDR1 is MDHEN and CDR2 is SYDVKM. This CDR3 has 15 amino acids. The CDR3 sequence: CASSLWPDPSGGYTF. The CDR3 coding sequence is TGTGCCAGCAGTTTATGGCCGGACCCCAGCGGCGGCTACACCTTC.

CDR3 in DNA: TGTGCCAGTAGTATCGGGACACCGAAGAATTCACCCCTCCACTTT. This codes for CASSIGTPKNSPLHF. V gene TRBV19 combines with J gene TRBJ1-6; perhaps TRBD1 as D (6 bases). Trimming cost V 3 bases and J 7 bases, with 13 bases left between them. Looked up from germline, CDR1 is LNHDA and CDR2 is SQIVND (reference sequence). The CDR3 extends over 15 amino acids.

This chain joins TRBV12-3 or TRBV12-4 and TRBJ2-1, with a weak D call TRBD2 (5 bases). The CDR3 is made up of 12 amino acids. Trimming removed 5 bases from V and 13 bases from J, with 15 bases in between. The CDR3: CASSILGRPQFF. The CDR3 DNA sequence: TGTGCCAGCAGTATACTAGGAAGGCCCCAGTTCTTC.

This sequence joins TRBV7-9 and TRBJ2-7; TRBD1 is a possible D gene (6 bases). Germline V gene data show CDR1 as SEHNR and CDR2 as FQNEAQ (reference sequence). The CDR3 covers 17 residues. V was pared by 2 bases and J by 6 bases, with 23 bases between. CDR3 nucleotide sequence: TGTGCCAGCAGCTTAAGCGCCTCCTCGAGGGGGATAGGCGAGCAGTACGTC. Amino acid sequence: CASSLSASSRGIGEQYV.

This CDR3 reads CASSAGTSGRYNEQFF. CDR3 coding DNA: TGTGCCAGCAGCGCCGGGACTAGCGGGAGGTACAATGAGCAGTTCTTC. The J gene is TRBJ2-1, the V gene TRBV11-2; 15 bases agree with TRBD2. V trimming: 5 bases; J trimming: 4 bases; junction bases outside the gene matches: 3. CDR3 length equals 16 residues. The germline CDR1 and CDR2 sequences are SGHAT and FQNNGV.

The chain joins TRBV10-3 to TRBJ1-2; D may be TRBD1 (5 bases). Germline lookup yields CDR1 ENHRY and CDR2 SYGVKD. This CDR3 contains 12 residues. The ends were cut back, 4 bases at V and 8 bases at J, with 11 bases in the middle. In DNA form, the CDR3 reads TGTGCCATCAGTGGACAGCAGGGAGGCTACACCTTC. Amino acid sequence: CAISGQQGGYTF.

The chain links TRBV11-3 to TRBJ2-2, with 7 positions matching TRBD1. V shed 8 bases, J shed 5 bases, and the junction held 5 bases outside the gene matches. Germline CDR1 is SGHNT and CDR2 is YENEEA. This CDR3 is built from 13 residues. The CDR3 sequence is CASERQGTGELFF. The DNA for the CDR3 is TGTGCCAGCGAAAGACAGGGTACCGGGGAGCTGTTTTTT.

This chain joins TRBV19 and TRBJ1-1; TRBD1 aligns across 7 bases. The CDR3 totals 15 residues. CDR1 and CDR2 (germline): LNHDA, SQIVND (reference sequence). V shed 7 bases, J shed 0 bases, and the junction held 8 bases outside the gene matches. CDR3 sequence (DNA): TGTGCCAGTATTCGGCAGGGGGGACTGAACACTGAAGCTTTCTTT. This translates into CASIRQGGLNTEAFF.

The chain couples TRBV27 to TRBJ1-5; D perhaps matches TRBD1 (6 bases). V lost 8 bases to trimming and J lost 1 base, with 12 bases between them. Germline CDR1 MNHEY, CDR2 SMNVEV (reference sequence). The CDR3 spans 14 residues. This CDR3 reads CASWGLSSNQPQHF. As DNA, the CDR3 is TGTGCCAGCTGGGGGCTATCGAGCAATCAGCCCCAGCATTTT.

The rearrangement joins TRBV19 to TRBJ1-1; D is undetermined. The CDR3 consists of 13 residues. The V end was cut by 3 bases, the J end by 7 bases, with 12 bases between. Germline CDR1 LNHDA, CDR2 SQIVND (reference sequence). Here the CDR3 reads CASSMYPGYEAFF. In DNA, the CDR3 is TGTGCCAGTAGTATGTATCCGGGATATGAAGCTTTCTTT.

V is TRBV6-1 and J is TRBJ1-2; perhaps TRBD1 as D (5 bases). From germline, CDR1 is MNHNS and CDR2 SASEGT. The CDR3 runs 15 residues. V lost 1 base, J lost 4 bases, and 13 bases lay in between. Here the CDR3 DNA reads TGTGCCAGCAGTGAAGAGGACATAGAATCCTATGGCTACACCTTC. It yields the protein CASSEEDIESYGYTF.

The rearrangement joins TRBV5-1 to TRBJ2-5; the D is unclear. The V end lost 5 bases, the J end lost 2 bases, and 13 bases lay between the germline ends. CDR1 and CDR2 (germline): SGHRS, YFSETQ. The length of the CDR3 is 14 residues. CDR3 loop: CASSFMSIQETQYF. CDR3 nucleotides: TGCGCCAGCAGTTTCATGAGTATTCAAGAGACCCAGTACTTC.

The J gene is TRBJ2-1, the V gene TRBV10-3; weak D call: TRBD2 (5 bases). V was clipped by 3 bases and J by 12 bases, with 21 bases between them. The CDR3 has 15 residues. Germline V gene data show CDR1 as ENHRY and CDR2 as SYGVKD. For the CDR3, the DNA is TGTGCCATCAGTGAACTAGACCTACGAGTTCCGGCGCAGTTCTTC. Its translation is CAISELDLRVPAQFF.